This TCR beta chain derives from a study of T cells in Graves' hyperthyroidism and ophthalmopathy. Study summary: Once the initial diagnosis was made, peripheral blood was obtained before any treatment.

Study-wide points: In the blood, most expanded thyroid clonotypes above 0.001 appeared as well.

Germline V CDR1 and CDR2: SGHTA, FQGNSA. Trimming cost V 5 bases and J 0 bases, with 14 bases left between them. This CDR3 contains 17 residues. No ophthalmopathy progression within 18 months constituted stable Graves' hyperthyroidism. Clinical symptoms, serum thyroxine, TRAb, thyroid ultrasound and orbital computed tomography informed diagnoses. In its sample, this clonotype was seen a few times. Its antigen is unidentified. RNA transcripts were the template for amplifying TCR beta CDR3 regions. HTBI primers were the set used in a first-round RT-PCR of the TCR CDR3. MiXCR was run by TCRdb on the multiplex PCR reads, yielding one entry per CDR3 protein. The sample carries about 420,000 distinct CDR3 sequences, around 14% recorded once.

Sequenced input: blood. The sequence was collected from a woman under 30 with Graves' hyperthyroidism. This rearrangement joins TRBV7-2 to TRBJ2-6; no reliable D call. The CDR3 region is CASSARLSSSGANVLTF. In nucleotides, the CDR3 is TGTGCCAGCAGCGCCCGGCTTTCCTCCTCTGGGGCCAACGTCCTGACTTTC.